Below, 3 T cell receptor beta chains from the same sample are listed, as sequenced in a study of blood T cells in healthy people across ages (dated by TCRdb to between 2014 and 2017). Library construction relied on 5' RACE. For sequencing, an Illumina HiSeq 2500 was employed. A second about 7 to 12 cycle PCR used a sample-barcoded 5' primer and a J-beta primer mix. TCRdb reran the public reads through fastp at Q25 and MiXCR, keeping productive beta chains. Merged by CDR3 protein, the rows form single entries marked with the most common genes and DNA. In all, the sample holds 700,000 to 850,000 distinct CDR3 sequences, and about 55% of those were seen once. Roughly 40% of the sample comes from the top ten. Sequencing was carried out using blood. Receptors originate from a man aged 80 or over in good health.

This chain connects TRBV6-6 to TRBJ2-1; D not certain. CDR3 length: 14 residues. Germline V lookup: CDR1 MNHNY, CDR2 SVGAGI (reference sequence). Trimming left V 2 bases short and J 12 bases short, with 17 bases between. DNA for the CDR3: TGTGCCAGCAGTTACGGGTCAGAAACGACGGGGCAGTTCTTC. Translating it yields CASSYGSETTGQFF.

The chain combines TRBV5-5 with TRBJ1-5; the D is unclear. The CDR3 totals 15 residues. V lost 6 bases and J 0 bases, leaving 13 bases between the germline ends. CDR1 SGHKS and CDR2 YYEKEE come from the germline V gene (reference sequence). The CDR3 nucleotides read TGTGCCAGCAACACCGAGGGTCGTAGCAATCAGCCCCAGCATTTT. It encodes CASNTEGRSNQPQHF.

This chain connects TRBV7-2 to TRBJ2-5, with 10 bases aligning to TRBD2. J was trimmed by 5 bases and V by 1 base; bases with no gene match: 4. Germline V gene sequence: CDR1 SGHTA, CDR2 FQGNSA. The CDR3 has 15 residues. This CDR3 reads CASSLGVSGRETQYF. The CDR3 DNA reads as TGTGCCAGCAGCTTAGGGGTTAGCGGGAGGGAGACCCAGTACTTC.